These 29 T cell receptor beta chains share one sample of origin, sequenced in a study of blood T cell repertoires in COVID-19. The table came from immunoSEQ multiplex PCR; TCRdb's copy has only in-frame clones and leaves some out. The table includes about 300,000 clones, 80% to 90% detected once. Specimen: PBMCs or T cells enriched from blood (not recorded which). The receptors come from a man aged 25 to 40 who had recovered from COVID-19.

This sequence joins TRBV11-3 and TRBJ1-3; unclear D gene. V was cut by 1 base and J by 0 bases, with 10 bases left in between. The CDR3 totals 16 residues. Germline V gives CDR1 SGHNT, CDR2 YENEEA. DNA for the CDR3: TGTGCCAGCAGCTTAGGCGGCACCAACTCTGGAAACACCATATATTTT. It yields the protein CASSLGGTNSGNTIYF.

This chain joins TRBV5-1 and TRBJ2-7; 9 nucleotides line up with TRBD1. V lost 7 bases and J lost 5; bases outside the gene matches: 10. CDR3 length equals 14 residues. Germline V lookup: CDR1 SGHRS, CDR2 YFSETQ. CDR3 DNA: TGCGCCAGCCGTACGACAGGGGGGTCCGACGAGCAGTACTTC. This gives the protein CASRTTGGSDEQYF.

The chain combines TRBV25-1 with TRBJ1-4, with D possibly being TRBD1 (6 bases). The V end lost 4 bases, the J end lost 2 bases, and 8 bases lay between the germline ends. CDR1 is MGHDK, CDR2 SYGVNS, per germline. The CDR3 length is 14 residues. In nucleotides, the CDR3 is TGTGCCAGCAGTGTCACAGGGACTAATGAAAAACTGTTTTTT. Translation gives CASSVTGTNEKLFF. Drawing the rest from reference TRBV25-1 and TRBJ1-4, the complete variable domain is EADIYQTPRYLVIGTGKKITLECSQTMGHDKMYWYQQDPGMELHLIHYSYGVNSTEKGDLSSESTVSRIRTEHFPLTLESARPSHTSQYLCASSVTGTNEKLFFGSGTQLSVL.

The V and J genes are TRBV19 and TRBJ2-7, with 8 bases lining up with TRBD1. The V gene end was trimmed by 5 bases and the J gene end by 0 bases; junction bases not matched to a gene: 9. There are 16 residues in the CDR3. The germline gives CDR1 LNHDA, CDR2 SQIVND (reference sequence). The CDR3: CASSGQGAVSSYEQYF. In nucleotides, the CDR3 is TGTGCCAGTAGTGGGCAGGGGGCGGTCTCCTCCTACGAGCAGTACTTC.

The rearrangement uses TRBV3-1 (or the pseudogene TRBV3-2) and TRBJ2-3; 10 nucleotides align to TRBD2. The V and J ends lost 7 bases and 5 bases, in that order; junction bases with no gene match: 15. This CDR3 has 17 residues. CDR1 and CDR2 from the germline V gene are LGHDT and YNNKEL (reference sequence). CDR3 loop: CASTHQLAGGPRDTQYF. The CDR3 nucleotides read TGTGCCAGCACCCACCAATTAGCGGGAGGACCGAGAGATACGCAGTATTTT.

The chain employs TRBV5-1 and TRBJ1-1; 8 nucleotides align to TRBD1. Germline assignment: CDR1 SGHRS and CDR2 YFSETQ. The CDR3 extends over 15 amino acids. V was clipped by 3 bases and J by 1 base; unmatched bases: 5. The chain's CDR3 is CASSSGGTGNTEAFF. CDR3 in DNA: TGCGCCAGCAGCTCCGGGGGGACAGGGAACACTGAAGCTTTCTTT.

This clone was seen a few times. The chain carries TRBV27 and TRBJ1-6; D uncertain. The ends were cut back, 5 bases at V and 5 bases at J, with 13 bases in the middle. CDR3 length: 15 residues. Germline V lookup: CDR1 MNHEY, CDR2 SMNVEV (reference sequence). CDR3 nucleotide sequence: TGTGCCAGCAGTCCCCACGGCAGGAATAATTCACCCCTCCACTTT. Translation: CASSPHGRNNSPLHF.

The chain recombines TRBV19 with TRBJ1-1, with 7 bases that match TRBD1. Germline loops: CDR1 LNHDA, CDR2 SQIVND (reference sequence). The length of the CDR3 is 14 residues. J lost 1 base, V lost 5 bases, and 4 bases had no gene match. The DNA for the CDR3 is TGTGCCAGTAGTGTCCACAGGGGGAACACTGAAGCTTTCTTT. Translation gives CASSVHRGNTEAFF.

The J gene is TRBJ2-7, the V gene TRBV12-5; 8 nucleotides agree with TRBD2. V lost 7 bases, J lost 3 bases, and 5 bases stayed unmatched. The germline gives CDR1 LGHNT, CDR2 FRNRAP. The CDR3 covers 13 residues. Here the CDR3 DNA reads TGTGCTAGTGCCCTCGCGGGGGGCTACGAGCAGTACTTC. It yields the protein CASALAGGYEQYF.

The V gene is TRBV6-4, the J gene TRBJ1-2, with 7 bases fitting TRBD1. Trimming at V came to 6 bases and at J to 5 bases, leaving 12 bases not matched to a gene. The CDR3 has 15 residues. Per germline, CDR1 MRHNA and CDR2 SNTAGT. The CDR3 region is CASRKTQGVRYGYTF. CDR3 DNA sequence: TGTGCCAGCAGAAAGACGCAGGGGGTACGGTATGGCTACACCTTC.

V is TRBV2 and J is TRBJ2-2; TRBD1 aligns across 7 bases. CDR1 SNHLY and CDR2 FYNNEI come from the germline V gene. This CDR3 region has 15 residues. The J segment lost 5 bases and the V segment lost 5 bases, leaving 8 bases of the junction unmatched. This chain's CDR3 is CASSSPGQLTGELFF. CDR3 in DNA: TGTGCCAGCAGTTCTCCGGGACAGCTTACCGGGGAGCTGTTTTTT.

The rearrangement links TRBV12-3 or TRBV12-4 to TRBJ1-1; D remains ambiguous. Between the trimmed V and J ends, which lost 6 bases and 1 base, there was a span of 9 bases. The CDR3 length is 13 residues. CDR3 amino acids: CASSHRTNTEAFF. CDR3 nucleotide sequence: TGTGCCAGCAGCCACAGAACGAACACTGAAGCTTTCTTT.

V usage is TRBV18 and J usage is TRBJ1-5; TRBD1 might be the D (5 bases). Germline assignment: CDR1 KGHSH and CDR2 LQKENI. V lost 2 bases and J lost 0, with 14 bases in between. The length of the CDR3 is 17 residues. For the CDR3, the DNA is TGTGCCAGCTCACCAATCGGGGGAGGGAATAGCAATCAGCCCCAGCATTTT. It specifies CASSPIGGGNSNQPQHF.

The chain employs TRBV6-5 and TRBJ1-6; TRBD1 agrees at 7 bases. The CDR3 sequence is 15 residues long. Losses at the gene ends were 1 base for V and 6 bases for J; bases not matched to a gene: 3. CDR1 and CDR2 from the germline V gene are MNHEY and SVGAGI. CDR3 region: CASSYYGTVNSPLHF. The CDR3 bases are TGTGCCAGCAGTTACTACGGGACAGTTAATTCACCCCTCCACTTT.

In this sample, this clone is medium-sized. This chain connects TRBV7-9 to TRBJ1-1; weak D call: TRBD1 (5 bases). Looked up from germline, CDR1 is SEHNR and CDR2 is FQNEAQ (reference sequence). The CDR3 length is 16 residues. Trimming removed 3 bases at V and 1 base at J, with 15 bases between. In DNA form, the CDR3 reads TGTGCCAGCAGCTTTTCCCCGGGGACTGGGAACACTGAAGCTTTCTTT. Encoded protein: CASSFSPGTGNTEAFF.

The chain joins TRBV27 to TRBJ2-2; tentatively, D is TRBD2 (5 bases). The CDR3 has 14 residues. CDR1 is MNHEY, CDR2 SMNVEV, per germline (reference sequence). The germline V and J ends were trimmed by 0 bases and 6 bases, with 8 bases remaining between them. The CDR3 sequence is CASSLSPGAGELFF. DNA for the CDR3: TGTGCCAGCAGTTTATCCCCCGGGGCCGGGGAGCTGTTTTTT.

CDR3 in DNA: TGTGCCAGCAGCTCGACAGGGGCCACTGGAAACACCATATATTTT. It specifies CASSSTGATGNTIYF. V and J are TRBV7-8 and TRBJ1-3; 8 positions match TRBD1. V lost 4 bases, J lost 2 bases, and 4 bases stayed unmatched. The CDR3 sequence is 15 residues long. The V gene's germline CDR1 is SGHVS and CDR2 FQNEAQ. Filled out from reference TRBV7-8 and TRBJ1-3, the complete variable domain reads GAGVSQSPRYKVAKRGQDVALRCDPISGHVSLFWYQQALGQGPEFLTYFQNEAQLDKSGLPSDRFFAERPEGSVSTLKIQRTQQEDSAVYLCASSSTGATGNTIYFGEGSWLTVV.

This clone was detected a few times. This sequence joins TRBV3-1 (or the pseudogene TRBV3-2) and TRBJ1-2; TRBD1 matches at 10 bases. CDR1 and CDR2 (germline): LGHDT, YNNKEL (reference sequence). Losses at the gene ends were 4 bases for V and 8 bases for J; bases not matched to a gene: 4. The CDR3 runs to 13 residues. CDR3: CASSPRDRGGYTF. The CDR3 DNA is TGTGCCAGCAGCCCGCGGGACAGGGGCGGCTACACCTTC.

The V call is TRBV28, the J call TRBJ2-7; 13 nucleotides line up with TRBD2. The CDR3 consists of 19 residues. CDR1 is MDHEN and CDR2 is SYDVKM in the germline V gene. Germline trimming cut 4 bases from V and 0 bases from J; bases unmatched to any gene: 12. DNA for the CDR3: TGTGCCAGCAGTTCGCACCCCGGGACTAGCGGGGAGAGCTCCTACGAGCAGTACTTC. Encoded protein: CASSSHPGTSGESSYEQYF.

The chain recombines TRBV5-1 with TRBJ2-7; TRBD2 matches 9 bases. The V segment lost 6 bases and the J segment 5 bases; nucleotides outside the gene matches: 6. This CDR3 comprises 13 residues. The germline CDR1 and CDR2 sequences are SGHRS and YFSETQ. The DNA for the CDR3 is TGCGCCAGCACCCGGCGGGAGGGGAACGAGCAGTACTTC. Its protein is CASTRREGNEQYF.

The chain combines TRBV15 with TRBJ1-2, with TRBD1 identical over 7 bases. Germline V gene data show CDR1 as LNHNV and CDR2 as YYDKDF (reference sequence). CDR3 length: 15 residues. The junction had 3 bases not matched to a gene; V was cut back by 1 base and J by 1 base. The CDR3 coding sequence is TGTGCCACCAGCAGAGGGGGACAGTTTAACTATGGCTACACCTTC. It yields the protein CATSRGGQFNYGYTF.

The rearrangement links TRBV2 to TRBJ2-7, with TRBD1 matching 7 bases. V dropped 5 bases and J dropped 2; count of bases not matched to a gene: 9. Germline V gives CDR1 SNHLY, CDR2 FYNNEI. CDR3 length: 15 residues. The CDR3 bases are TGTGCCAGCAGTACACAGGGGAGAGGGGCCTACGAGCAGTACTTC. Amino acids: CASSTQGRGAYEQYF. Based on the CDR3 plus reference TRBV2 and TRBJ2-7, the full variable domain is EPEVTQTPSHQVTQMGQEVILRCVPISNHLYFYWYRQILGQKVEFLVSFYNNEISEKSEIFDDQFSVERPDGSNFTLKIRSTKLEDSAMYFCASSTQGRGAYEQYFGPGTRLTVT.

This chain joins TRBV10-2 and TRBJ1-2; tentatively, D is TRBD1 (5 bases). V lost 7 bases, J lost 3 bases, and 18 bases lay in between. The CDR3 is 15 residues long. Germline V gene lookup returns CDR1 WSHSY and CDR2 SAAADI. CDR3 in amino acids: CASTSRGREDYGYTF. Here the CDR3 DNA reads TGCGCCAGCACGTCCCGGGGCAGGGAGGACTATGGCTACACCTTC.

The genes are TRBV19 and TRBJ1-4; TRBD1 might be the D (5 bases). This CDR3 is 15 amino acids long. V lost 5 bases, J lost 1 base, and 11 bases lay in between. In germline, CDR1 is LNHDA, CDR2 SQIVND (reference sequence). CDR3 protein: CASSPGEGTNEKLFF. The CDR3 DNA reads TGTGCCAGTAGTCCGGGGGAAGGAACTAATGAAAAACTGTTTTTT.

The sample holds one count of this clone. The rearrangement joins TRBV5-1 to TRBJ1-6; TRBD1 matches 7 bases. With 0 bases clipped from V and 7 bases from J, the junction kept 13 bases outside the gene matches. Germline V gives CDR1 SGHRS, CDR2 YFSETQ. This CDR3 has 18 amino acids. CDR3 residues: CASSLEPTGASLNSPLHF. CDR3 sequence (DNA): TGCGCCAGCAGCTTGGAACCTACAGGGGCGAGTTTAAATTCACCCCTCCACTTT.

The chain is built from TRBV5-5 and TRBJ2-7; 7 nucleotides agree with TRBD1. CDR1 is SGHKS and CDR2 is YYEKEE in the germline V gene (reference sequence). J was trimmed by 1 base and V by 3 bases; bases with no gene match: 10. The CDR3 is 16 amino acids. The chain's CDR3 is CASSWVERQGSYEQYF. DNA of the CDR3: TGTGCCAGCAGCTGGGTCGAAAGACAGGGATCCTACGAGCAGTACTTC.

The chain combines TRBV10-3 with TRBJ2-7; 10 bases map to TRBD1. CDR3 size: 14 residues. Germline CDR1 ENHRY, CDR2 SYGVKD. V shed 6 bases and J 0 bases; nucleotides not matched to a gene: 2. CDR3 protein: CAIRGTGASYEQYF. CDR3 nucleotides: TGTGCCATCAGGGGGACAGGGGCCTCCTACGAGCAGTACTTC.

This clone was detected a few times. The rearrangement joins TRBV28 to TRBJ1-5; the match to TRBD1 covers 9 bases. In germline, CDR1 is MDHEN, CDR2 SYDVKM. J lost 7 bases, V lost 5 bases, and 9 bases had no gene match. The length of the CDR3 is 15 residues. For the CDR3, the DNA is TGTGCCAGCAGTCAGACCGGGACAGGGAACCAGCCCCAGCATTTT. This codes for CASSQTGTGNQPQHF.

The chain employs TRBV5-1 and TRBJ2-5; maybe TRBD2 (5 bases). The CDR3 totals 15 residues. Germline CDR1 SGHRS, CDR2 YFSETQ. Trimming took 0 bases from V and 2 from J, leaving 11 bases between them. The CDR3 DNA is TGCGCCAGCAGCTTGGGGGGTAGCGAACAAGAGACCCAGTACTTC. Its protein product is CASSLGGSEQETQYF.